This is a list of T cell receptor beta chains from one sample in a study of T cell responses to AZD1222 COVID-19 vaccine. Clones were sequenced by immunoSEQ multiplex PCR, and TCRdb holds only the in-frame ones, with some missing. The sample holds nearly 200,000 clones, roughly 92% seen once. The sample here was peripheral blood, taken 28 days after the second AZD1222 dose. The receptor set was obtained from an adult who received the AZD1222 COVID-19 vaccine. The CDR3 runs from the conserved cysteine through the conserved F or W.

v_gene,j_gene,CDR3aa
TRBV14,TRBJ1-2,CASSPRGGWGYTF
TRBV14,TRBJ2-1,CASSSDGVEQFF
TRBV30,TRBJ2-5,CAWSAPGPPSRTQYF
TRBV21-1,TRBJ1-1,CASPKKGGAVTNTEAFF
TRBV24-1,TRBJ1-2,CATSAAPTQGVEGYTF
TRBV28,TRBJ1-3,CASSLALHSGNTIYF
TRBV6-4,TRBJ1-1,CASSREMNTEAFF
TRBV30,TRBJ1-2,CAWGSAPGYTF
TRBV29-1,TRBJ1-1,CSVDFRMNTEAFF
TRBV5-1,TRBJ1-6,CASSRGGALSNSPLHF
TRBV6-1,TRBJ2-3,CASSVLGRSSTDTQYF
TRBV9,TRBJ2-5,CASSGESSGASTQYF
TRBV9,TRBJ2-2,CASSVAVSGELFF
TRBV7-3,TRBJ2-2,CASGPTGTGELFF
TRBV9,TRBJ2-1,CASSVADNEQFF
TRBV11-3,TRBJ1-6,CASSLVSNSPLHF
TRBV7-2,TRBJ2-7,CASSLMGGLYEQYF
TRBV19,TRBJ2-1,CASRGLAGVYNEQFF
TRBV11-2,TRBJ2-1,CASSFDRWGDEQFF
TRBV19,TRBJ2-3,CASSRDRGVGDTQYF
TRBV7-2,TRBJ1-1,CASRQNRENTEAFF
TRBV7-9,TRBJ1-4,CASSLGGGGEKLFF
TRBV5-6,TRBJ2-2,CASSSGTGIVGTGELFF
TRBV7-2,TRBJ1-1,CASSLVESTEAFF
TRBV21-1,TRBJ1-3,CASSSGRGSQSRNTIYF
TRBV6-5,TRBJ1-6,CASGEQNSPLHF
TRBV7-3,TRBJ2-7,CASSLTASGGEQYF
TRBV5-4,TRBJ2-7,CASSLSPGQSYEQYF
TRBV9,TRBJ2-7,CASSVQVGTPYEQYF
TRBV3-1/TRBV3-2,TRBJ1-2,CASSQEGASPYGYTF
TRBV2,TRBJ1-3,CASSVDRNSGNTIYF
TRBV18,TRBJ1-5,CASSTGTSGEPQHF
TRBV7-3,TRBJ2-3,CASSQIGTGSTDTQYF
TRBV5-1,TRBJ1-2,CASSGGGAGYTF
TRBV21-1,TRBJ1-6,CASSKAKPNRENSPLHF
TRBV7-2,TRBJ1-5,CASSSKGQAVYQPQHF
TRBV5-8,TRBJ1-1,CASSLMAVEAFF
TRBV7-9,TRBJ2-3,CASSQRRLAADTQYF
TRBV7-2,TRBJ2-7,CASSADRFYEQYF
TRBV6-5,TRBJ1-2,CASKRGLGYTF
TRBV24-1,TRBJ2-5,CATSDSRLAGGQETQYF